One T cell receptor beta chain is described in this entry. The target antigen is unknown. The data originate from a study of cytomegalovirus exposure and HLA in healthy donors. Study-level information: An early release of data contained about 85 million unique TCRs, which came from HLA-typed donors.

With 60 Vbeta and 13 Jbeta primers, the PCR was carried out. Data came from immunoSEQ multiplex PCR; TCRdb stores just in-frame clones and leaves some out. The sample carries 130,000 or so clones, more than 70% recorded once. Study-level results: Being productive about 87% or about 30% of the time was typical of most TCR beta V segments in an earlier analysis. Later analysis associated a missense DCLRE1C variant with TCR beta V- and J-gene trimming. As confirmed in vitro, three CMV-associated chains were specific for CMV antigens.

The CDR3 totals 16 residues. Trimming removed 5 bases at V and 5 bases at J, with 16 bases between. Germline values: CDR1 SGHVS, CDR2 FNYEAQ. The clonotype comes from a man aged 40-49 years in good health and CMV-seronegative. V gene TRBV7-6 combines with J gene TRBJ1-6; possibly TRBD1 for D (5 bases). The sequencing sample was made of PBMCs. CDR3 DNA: TGTGCCAGCAGCGCTTATGCGGGGACCAATAATTCACCCCTCCACTTT. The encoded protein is CASSAYAGTNNSPLHF.